Listed below are T cell receptor beta chains from one sample, sequenced in a study of Graves' ophthalmopathy and Graves' hyperthyroidism. TCRdb fed the multiplex PCR reads into MiXCR, producing one record per CDR3 protein. The data show about half a million distinct CDR3 sequences, around 14% seen once. Material: blood. The receptors shown here come from a woman in her twenties or thirties with Graves' ophthalmopathy. Both conserved end residues are part of each CDR3. D genes are given only for firm matches. Clone size appears in some rows only: once, few, many, or a class for an expanded clone.

CASSLDRVGLTEAFF	TGTGCCAGCAGCTTAGACAGGGTTGGGTTGACTGAAGCTTTCTTT	.	TRBV7-8	TRBJ1-1	many
CASSAPDRPPWEQYF	TGTGCCAGCAGTGCCCCGGACAGACCCCCCTGGGAGCAGTACTTC	.	TRBV12-3/TRBV12-4	TRBJ2-7	many
CASSPGISAGNTIYF	TGTGCCAGCAGCCCGGGGATCTCAGCTGGAAACACCATATATTTT	.	TRBV9	TRBJ1-3	many
CSANPTMLQSTEAFF	TGCAGTGCTAATCCAACCATGCTACAATCCACTGAAGCTTTCTTT	.	TRBV20-1	TRBJ1-1	.
CASNTGTGSHEQYF	TGTGCCAGCAACACCGGGACAGGGTCCCACGAGCAGTACTTC	TRBD1	TRBV6-1	TRBJ2-7	few
CASSQEKQLTNYGYTF	TGTGCCAGCAGCCAAGAAAAACAGTTAACTAACTATGGCTACACCTTC	.	TRBV4-2	TRBJ1-2	once
CSAPPAGVEAFF	TGCAGTGCTCCACCGGCGGGCGTCGAAGCTTTCTTT	.	TRBV20-1	TRBJ1-1	.
CVFSESQLAGVYEQYF	TGTGTCTTCAGTGAGTCGCAGCTAGCGGGAGTCTACGAGCAGTACTTC	TRBD2	TRBV10-3	TRBJ2-7	.
CASRITGTSEQYF	TGTGCCAGTAGAATCACGGGGACGAGCGAGCAGTACTTC	.	TRBV19	TRBJ2-7	many
CASSPQSEITEAFF	TGTGCCAGCTCACCACAATCAGAGATCACTGAAGCTTTCTTT	.	TRBV18	TRBJ1-1	many
CASSLDGGAYGYTF	TGCGCCAGCAGCTTGGACGGGGGGGCCTATGGCTACACCTTC	.	TRBV5-1	TRBJ1-2	many
CSARGGSEHQPQHF	TGCAGTGCTAGAGGGGGCAGTGAACATCAGCCCCAGCATTTT	.	TRBV20-1	TRBJ1-5	many
CSVEPGHTF	TGCAGCGTTGAGCCGGGCCACACCTTC	.	TRBV29-1	TRBJ1-2	many
CASSSAGIQETQYF	TGCGCCAGCAGCTCGGCAGGGATTCAAGAGACCCAGTACTTC	.	TRBV5-1	TRBJ2-5	few
CAWTPRGNQPQHF	TGTGCCTGGACCCCTCGAGGAAATCAGCCCCAGCATTTT	.	TRBV30	TRBJ1-5	many
CASSRGRGSAQYF	TGTGCCAGCAGTCGCGGGAGAGGGTCGGCGCAGTATTTT	TRBD2	TRBV6-1	TRBJ2-3	many
CASSSGLANYEQYF	TGTGCCAGCAGCTCTGGACTAGCGAACTACGAGCAGTACTTC	TRBD2	TRBV7-6	TRBJ2-7	many
CASTRQGIAGELFF	TGTGCCAGCACCAGACAGGGGATCGCCGGGGAGCTGTTTTTT	TRBD1	TRBV12-3/TRBV12-4	TRBJ2-2	many
CASSLGLAGGKGGELFF	TGTGCCAGCAGTCTCGGACTAGCGGGAGGGAAAGGCGGGGAGCTGTTTTTT	TRBD2	TRBV6-1	TRBJ2-2	many
CASMQGAAYEQYF	TGTGCCAGTATGCAGGGGGCCGCATACGAGCAGTACTTC	TRBD1	TRBV12-3/TRBV12-4	TRBJ2-7	.
CASTQQGWNTEAFF	TGTGCCAGCACCCAACAGGGGTGGAACACTGAAGCTTTCTTT	TRBD1	TRBV6-1	TRBJ1-1	many
CATSRDKSYEQYF	TGTGCCACCAGCAGAGACAAATCCTACGAGCAGTACTTC	.	TRBV15	TRBJ2-7	many
CASSLDRGRPMNTEAFF	TGTGCCAGCAGTCTAGACAGGGGGCGCCCGATGAACACTGAAGCTTTCTTT	TRBD1	TRBV28	TRBJ1-1	many
CASSYSILSNQPQHF	TGTGCCAGCAGTTACTCCATACTTAGCAATCAGCCCCAGCATTTT	.	TRBV6-8	TRBJ1-5	.
CASSFPGLWGYTF	TGTGCCAGCAGTTTTCCCGGACTTTGGGGCTACACCTTC	.	TRBV12-3/TRBV12-4	TRBJ1-2	.
CASSQVEGVGELFF	TGCGCCAGCAGCCAAGTGGAGGGAGTCGGGGAGCTGTTTTTT	.	TRBV4-1	TRBJ2-2	many
CASSSGGISNYGYTF	TGTGCCAGCAGCTCAGGAGGGATTTCTAACTATGGCTACACCTTC	.	TRBV7-9	TRBJ1-2	few
CASSRTTGGVNTEAFF	TGTGCCAGCAGTCGCACAACAGGGGGGGTGAACACTGAAGCTTTCTTT	TRBD1	TRBV12-3/TRBV12-4	TRBJ1-1	many
CASSLHRSYEQYF	TGTGCCAGCAGCCTTCACAGGAGCTACGAGCAGTACTTC	.	TRBV11-3	TRBJ2-7	many
CAWSTSGGALHF	TGTGCCTGGAGTACCTCGGGCGGGGCCCTCCACTTT	.	TRBV30	TRBJ1-6	many
CASSPVGASGANVLAF	TGTGCCAGCTCACCGGTGGGGGCCTCTGGGGCCAACGTCCTGGCTTTC	.	TRBV18	TRBJ2-6	few
CASRTNPRSGSNQPQHF	TGTGCCAGTAGAACCAACCCCAGATCGGGGAGCAATCAGCCCCAGCATTTT	.	TRBV19	TRBJ1-5	many
CSAGTAQKGTYEQYF	TGCAGCGCCGGGACAGCCCAAAAAGGGACCTACGAGCAGTACTTC	TRBD1	TRBV20-1	TRBJ2-7	many
CSARARTGQETQYF	TGCAGTGCTAGAGCCCGGACAGGCCAAGAGACCCAGTACTTC	TRBD1	TRBV20-1	TRBJ2-5	few
CSAPTSGSSYNSPLHF	TGCAGTGCTCCCACCTCAGGGAGCTCCTATAATTCACCCCTCCACTTT	.	TRBV20-1	TRBJ1-6	many
CASSQVPGTDFNTEAFF	TGTGCCAGCAGCCAAGTCCCCGGGACAGACTTCAACACTGAAGCTTTCTTT	TRBD1	TRBV6-2/TRBV6-3	TRBJ1-1	many
CASSSVGGAGEAFF	TGTGCCAGCAGCTCGGTGGGGGGGGCAGGAGAAGCTTTCTTT	.	TRBV12-3/TRBV12-4	TRBJ1-1	many
CASSLGAGTIVSYEQYF	TGTGCCAGCAGCTTAGGGGCCGGGACAATTGTCTCCTACGAGCAGTACTTC	.	TRBV11-1	TRBJ2-7	once
CASSKRDDEQYF	TGTGCCAGTAGTAAACGGGACGACGAGCAGTACTTC	.	TRBV19	TRBJ2-7	many
CASSLVESGEQYF	TGTGCCAGCAGCTTAGTCGAGTCGGGTGAGCAGTACTTC	.	TRBV7-8	TRBJ2-7	many
CASSPQGTGNQPQHF	TGTGCCAGCAGCCCGCAGGGTACTGGCAATCAGCCCCAGCATTTT	.	TRBV12-3/TRBV12-4	TRBJ1-5	many
CASSTYNRETKNIKYF	TGTGCCAGCAGCACCTACAACAGGGAAACCAAAAACATTAAGTACTTC	.	TRBV7-2	TRBJ2-4	few
CASSQEIASYNEQFF	TGTGCCAGCAGCCAAGAAATAGCATCCTACAATGAGCAGTTCTTC	.	TRBV4-2	TRBJ2-1	.
CASSRGTHTGGETQYF	TGTGCCAGCAGTCGCGGGACTCACACAGGGGGAGAGACCCAGTACTTC	TRBD1	TRBV2	TRBJ2-5	many
CSARRTAYSNQPQHF	TGCAGTGCTAGACGTACAGCCTATAGCAATCAGCCCCAGCATTTT	.	TRBV20-1	TRBJ1-5	many
CASSPAGNYGYTF	TGTGCCAGCAGCCCTGCGGGGAACTATGGCTACACCTTC	.	TRBV7-9	TRBJ1-2	many
CASSQRDPNSPLHF	TGTGCCAGCAGTCAGAGGGACCCCAATTCACCCCTCCACTTT	.	TRBV12-3/TRBV12-4	TRBJ1-6	.
CASSALQGRGQPQHF	TGTGCCAGTAGTGCACTTCAGGGGCGGGGTCAGCCCCAGCATTTT	.	TRBV19	TRBJ1-5	many
CASSTDSPGEQYF	TGTGCCAGCAGCACGGACAGCCCCGGCGAGCAGTACTTC	.	TRBV28	TRBJ2-7	.
CASGSDRGRRETQYF	TGTGCTAGTGGTTCGGACAGGGGGCGCCGAGAGACCCAGTACTTC	TRBD1	TRBV12-5	TRBJ2-5	many
CASRSPRGLAKNIQYF	TGTGCCAGCAGGTCTCCCAGGGGGCTAGCCAAAAACATTCAGTACTTC	TRBD1	TRBV28	TRBJ2-4	few
CASRGRDRDYEQYF	TGTGCCAGCAGGGGCCGGGACAGGGACTACGAGCAGTACTTC	TRBD1	TRBV6-1	TRBJ2-7	.
CASRLDMNTEAFF	TGTGCCAGCAGACTAGATATGAACACTGAAGCTTTCTTT	.	TRBV6-1	TRBJ1-1	.
CASDLRDRPPIAGSSGTGELFF	TGTGCTAGTGACCTTCGGGACCGACCCCCAATAGCGGGATCCTCGGGGACCGGGGAGCTGTTTTTT	TRBD2	TRBV12-5	TRBJ2-2	few
CASSLGTSGMKETQYF	TGTGCCAGCAGCTTAGGTACTAGCGGGATGAAAGAGACCCAGTACTTC	TRBD2	TRBV7-3	TRBJ2-5	many
CASSHHGSYEQYF	TGCGCCAGCAGCCATCACGGTTCCTACGAGCAGTACTTC	.	TRBV4-1	TRBJ2-7	many